One sample yielded the 4 T cell receptor beta chains listed below, sequenced in a study of blood T cells in healthy people across ages. Alongside a J-beta primer mix, a sample-barcoded 5' primer served in a second PCR lasting roughly 6 to 11 cycles. TCRdb ran MiXCR on the 5' RACE reads and lists one entry per CDR3 protein. The table records about 1.5 million distinct CDR3 sequences, approximately 43% of them present only once. Specimen: blood. These receptors all come from a woman under 30 in good health.

CDR3 in DNA: TGTGCCAGCACTATGAGGGGGTACAATGAGCAGTTCTTC. It codes for CASTMRGYNEQFF. The rearrangement joins TRBV5-4 to TRBJ2-1, with D maybe TRBD1 (6 bases). Trimming removed 6 bases from V and 4 bases from J, with 11 bases in between. CDR3 length equals 13 residues. Germline V gene sequence: CDR1 SGHNT, CDR2 YYREEE (reference sequence).

This clonotype turned up a few times. This chain links TRBV4-3 with TRBJ2-3; 7 bases are shared with TRBD2. This CDR3 has 17 amino acids. Per the germline V gene, CDR1 is LGHNA and CDR2 is YSLEER. V gave up 6 bases and J gave up 0 bases; unmatched junction bases: 12. As DNA, the CDR3 is TGCGCCAGCAGTCCTAGCGGATTCGTCCCTAGCACAGATACGCAGTATTTT. It specifies CASSPSGFVPSTDTQYF.

The CDR3 sequence: CASSHDEGSGYTF. CDR3 DNA: TGTGCCAGCAGCCACGACGAGGGATCTGGCTACACCTTC. The gene calls are TRBV3-1 and TRBJ1-2; no clear D gene. The CDR3 covers 13 residues. V lost 3 bases and J 7 bases, leaving 12 bases between the germline ends. The germline CDR1 and CDR2 sequences are LGHDT and YNNKEL (reference sequence).

The chain couples TRBV12-3 or TRBV12-4 to TRBJ1-2; maybe TRBD1 (6 bases). The CDR3 spans 15 residues. V shed 2 bases and J shed 4 bases, with 14 bases lying between them. This CDR3 is CASSLPRGHSYGYTF. The DNA for the CDR3 is TGTGCCAGCAGTTTACCTAGGGGACACTCCTATGGCTACACCTTC.